The following is a T cell receptor beta chain sequence with its context. Its antigen is undetermined. Germline CDR1 is SNHLY and CDR2 is FYNNEI. This CDR3 is built from 14 residues. The trim removed 4 bases at V and 8 bases at J, leaving 5 bases unmatched. These data belong to a study of T cells in localized non-small cell lung cancer. Study observations and caveats: Appearance in adjacent lung was seen for a median about 58 of the top 100 tumor clones.

Sequencing used immunoSEQ multiplex PCR; TCRdb keeps in-frame clones, though not all of them. The profile shows about 17,000 clones, approximately 82% of them singletons. The chain uses TRBV2 and TRBJ1-5; TRBD1 agrees at 10 bases. The source material was peripheral blood, sampled before any cancer treatment. The origin of this receptor is a male donor at least 60 years old with stage III lung adenocarcinoma. The CDR3 spells CASSGQGADKPQHF. In nucleotides, the CDR3 is TGTGCCAGCAGTGGACAGGGGGCGGATAAGCCCCAGCATTTT.